The TCR beta chain described here comes from a study of shared clonotypes between healthy human individuals (dated by TCRdb to the early 2020s). A note on the overall study: A few men and two women, aged 18 to 49 years, made up the cohort. Per donor, three plates each were used for CD4 naive and CD4 memory, two for CD8 naive, and one for CD8 memory. Blood TCR repertoires of a handful of healthy adults were deeply sequenced to estimate repertoire size and the extent of clonotype sharing between individuals. Different laboratories and diverse techniques were used to prepare libraries and sequence TCR repertoires, to increase sequencing depth and limit assay-specific biases. Per donor, leukapheresis produced somewhere between about 0.9 and 10 billion PBMCs. Results the study describes overall, beyond this receptor: Estimated clonotype richness was generally larger for naive than for memory subsets. Pairwise subsampling led to the expectation that sequencing depth would affect the degree of clonotype sharing among donors. Clonotypes shared by all four sorted-subset donors showed higher generation probabilities than non-shared clonotypes. Because the study included a small number of donors, the genetic and exposure-history diversity represented was limited. Sampling was limited to blood, and TCR repertoires in tissue likely differ from TCR repertoires in blood. Sharing across a few donors was observed for around 5% of naive CD4, over 3% of naive CD8, 2.3% of memory CD4, and roughly 0.4% of memory CD8 clonotypes. Incomplete sequencing was indicated by rarefaction of sorted-subset datasets, despite the large sequencing depth.

The donors were healthy, HIV-negative adults with no recently reported acute infections or vaccinations. Every donor was a Caucasian adult residing in Nashville, Tennessee, USA. CD8 memory samples were composed of magnetically selected CD45RO+ cells combined with CCR7-negative CD45RA+ effector memory (TemRA) cells. Blood was obtained by leukapheresis, after which PBMCs were separated by Ficoll-Histopaque density gradient centrifugation and cryopreserved in liquid nitrogen vapor phase. Analytical flow cytometry was used to check the purity and quantity of every magnetically sorted T cell population. Each sorted fraction had its genomic DNA isolated and then quantified by UV absorbance on a Nanodrop 2000c. The junction shows trimming of 0 bases on V and 8 bases on J, plus 19 bases between the germline ends. Reading the germline V gene (reference sequence) gives CDR1 GTSNPN and CDR2 SVGIG. From the cysteine up to the phenylalanine, the CDR3 has a length of 16 residues. Solely the CDR3 DNA is kept, with 48 bases framed from the first base.

For this clone: Its antigen specificity is not known. No much larger clonotype is one base removed from it; base qualities were not supplied.

TCR CDR3 regions were amplified from genomic DNA by multiplex PCR using the deep immunoSEQ assay. Extracted genomic DNA from each cell subset was distributed evenly across all wells of several immunoSEQ 96-well plates, and each plate was treated as a replicate. For sorted subsets, each replicate PCR was loaded with 150 to 250 ng genomic DNA, equivalent to 30,000 or so T cell genomes. Purified libraries were quantified with a Qubit 3.0 fluorometer, sized on a Bioanalyzer 2100, and re-quantified with the KAPA Library Quantification kit. Every immunoSEQ 96-well plate was sequenced on a dedicated single-read 150-cycle Illumina NextSeq 550 flow cell. In the authors' own workflow: The immunoSEQ output contained only junctional sequences without quality scores, so filtering could not match that applied to full-length reads. To assign V/J genes and CDR3, sequences were annotated against IMGT germline references using PyIR, a Python wrapper for IgBLAST v1.9. Any read was removed if the V/J assignment was weak (E-value above 1e-6), the CDR3 was missing, or the read contained stop codons, out-of-frame junctions, or ambiguous translated residues. V3J clonotypes were defined as sequences sharing an identical inferred V gene, J gene, and CDR3 amino acid sequence. Percentage overlap between repertoires was calculated by dividing the number of shared unique clonotypes by the size of the smaller repertoire. Richness of each repertoire was evaluated using RTK rarefaction, the Chao1 estimator, and Recon v2.1 estimates of unobserved clonotypes. For all TCRbeta clonotypes obtained by the gDNA method from a handful of donors, generation probabilities were computed with OLGA. TCRdb re-hosts the immuneACCESS table, in-frame sequences only. Its copies lack some clones; in the studies checked, an unresolved V gene accounts for under half of them, and the cause for the rest is not known. The D gene and trimming were derived from the DNA, and the V and J assignments and clone size from that table. The sample table shows fewer than 850,000 clones, and roughly 91% are seen once. The top ten constitute 34% of the sample.

Material for sequencing was memory CD8+ T cells from PBMCs. The cell subset or site label, as the study defines it: CD45RO+ cells pooled with CCR7-negative TemRA cells. The clonotype was recovered from a man between 18 and 35 years old in good health. Some clones in this sample may be carry-over from other donors' samples. Recombination joined TRBV30 with TRBJ1-4; no D gene can be assigned with confidence. This receptor carries the CDR3 CAWSVTMVDPREKLFF. In nucleotide form, the sequence is TGTGCCTGGAGTGTAACAATGGTCGACCCCCGAGAAAAACTGTTTTTT.